A selection of T cell receptor beta chains follows, all from one sample in a study of cytomegalovirus exposure and HLA in healthy donors. TCRdb's copy holds only in-frame clones and misses some; the assay was immunoSEQ multiplex PCR. The table lists more than 85,000 clones, 85% to 95% of them singletons. Sequencing was done on a sample of PBMCs. These receptors all come from a woman between 25 and 40 years old in good health and CMV-seropositive. The CDR3 runs from the conserved cysteine through the conserved F or W. Each record gives: J gene, D gene, clone size, V gene, CDR3 protein, CDR3 DNA. D genes are given only for firm matches. Clone size, where shown, is once, few, many, or a class for clones that have expanded.

J gene: TRBJ2-7
D gene: TRBD1
clone size: -
V gene: TRBV7-9
CDR3 protein: CASSHWTGALYEQYF
CDR3 DNA: TGTGCCAGCAGCCACTGGACAGGGGCCCTCTACGAGCAGTACTTC

J gene: TRBJ1-1
D gene: TRBD1
clone size: -
V gene: TRBV6-1
CDR3 protein: CASSAGTANTEAFF
CDR3 DNA: TGTGCCAGCAGTGCCGGGACAGCGAACACTGAAGCTTTCTTT

J gene: TRBJ2-2
D gene: -
clone size: -
V gene: TRBV19
CDR3 protein: CASSIVPFYDTGELFF
CDR3 DNA: TGTGCCAGTAGTATAGTCCCATTCTACGACACCGGGGAGCTGTTTTTT

J gene: TRBJ2-5
D gene: -
clone size: once
V gene: TRBV11-2
CDR3 protein: CASSRTTPTQETQYF
CDR3 DNA: TGTGCCAGCAGCCGCACTACCCCTACCCAAGAGACCCAGTACTTC

J gene: TRBJ2-6
D gene: -
clone size: -
V gene: TRBV18
CDR3 protein: CASSPRALGANVLTF
CDR3 DNA: TGTGCCAGCTCACCACGGGCCCTGGGGGCCAACGTCCTGACTTTC

J gene: TRBJ1-1
D gene: TRBD1
clone size: -
V gene: TRBV28
CDR3 protein: CASSPISRTGTEAFF
CDR3 DNA: TGTGCCAGCAGTCCGATCAGTAGGACAGGCACTGAAGCTTTCTTT

J gene: TRBJ2-5
D gene: TRBD2
clone size: -
V gene: TRBV6-5
CDR3 protein: CASSYSSGRNQETQYF
CDR3 DNA: TGTGCCAGCAGTTACTCCAGCGGGAGGAACCAAGAGACCCAGTACTTC

J gene: TRBJ1-2
D gene: TRBD1
clone size: -
V gene: TRBV19
CDR3 protein: CASTQQGAYGYTF
CDR3 DNA: TGTGCCAGTACCCAACAGGGGGCGTATGGCTACACCTTC

J gene: TRBJ1-4
D gene: -
clone size: -
V gene: TRBV2
CDR3 protein: CASSEPVATNEKLFF
CDR3 DNA: TGTGCCAGCAGTGAACCCGTTGCAACTAATGAAAAACTGTTTTTT

J gene: TRBJ1-1
D gene: -
clone size: -
V gene: TRBV6-5
CDR3 protein: CASSYKPDTEAFF
CDR3 DNA: TGTGCCAGCAGTTACAAGCCGGACACTGAAGCTTTCTTT

J gene: TRBJ2-7
D gene: TRBD1
clone size: -
V gene: TRBV15
CDR3 protein: CATQGVNRYEQYF
CDR3 DNA: TGTGCCACCCAGGGGGTTAATCGCTACGAGCAGTACTTC

J gene: TRBJ2-3
D gene: -
clone size: -
V gene: TRBV7-9
CDR3 protein: CASSLAHNTDTQYF
CDR3 DNA: TGTGCCAGCAGCTTAGCACACAACACAGATACGCAGTATTTT

J gene: TRBJ2-7
D gene: TRBD1
clone size: -
V gene: TRBV7-3
CDR3 protein: CASSYTGGQTYEQYF
CDR3 DNA: TGTGCCAGCAGCTACACAGGGGGTCAAACCTACGAGCAGTACTTC

J gene: TRBJ2-7
D gene: TRBD2
clone size: -
V gene: TRBV29-1
CDR3 protein: CSVLSGLTYEQYF
CDR3 DNA: TGCAGCGTTCTTAGCGGGCTAACTTACGAGCAGTACTTC

J gene: TRBJ2-1
D gene: TRBD1
clone size: once
V gene: TRBV15
CDR3 protein: CATSREGQGHEQFF
CDR3 DNA: TGTGCCACCAGCAGAGAAGGACAGGGCCATGAGCAGTTCTTC

J gene: TRBJ2-3
D gene: -
clone size: -
V gene: TRBV18
CDR3 protein: CASRREADTQYF
CDR3 DNA: TGTGCCAGCAGGAGGGAAGCAGATACGCAGTATTTT

J gene: TRBJ2-7
D gene: -
clone size: -
V gene: TRBV11-2
CDR3 protein: CASSLYEGLYEQYF
CDR3 DNA: TGTGCCAGCAGCTTGTATGAGGGCCTCTACGAGCAGTACTTC

J gene: TRBJ1-4
D gene: -
clone size: once
V gene: TRBV5-1
CDR3 protein: CASCLNPATNEKLFF
CDR3 DNA: TGCGCCAGTTGCCTTAATCCGGCAACTAATGAAAAACTGTTTTTT

J gene: TRBJ1-2
D gene: -
clone size: -
V gene: TRBV28
CDR3 protein: CASKSSRGYTF
CDR3 DNA: TGTGCCAGCAAGTCTTCGCGTGGCTACACCTTC

J gene: TRBJ2-7
D gene: -
clone size: few
V gene: TRBV28
CDR3 protein: CASSTGYEQYF
CDR3 DNA: TGTGCCAGCAGTACAGGCTACGAGCAGTACTTC

J gene: TRBJ1-3
D gene: -
clone size: -
V gene: TRBV7-2
CDR3 protein: CASSLTHRGHVGNTIYF
CDR3 DNA: TGTGCCAGCAGCTTAACCCACCGCGGGCATGTTGGAAACACCATATATTTT

J gene: TRBJ2-7
D gene: -
clone size: -
V gene: TRBV15
CDR3 protein: CATSRERRVSEQYF
CDR3 DNA: TGTGCCACCAGCAGAGAACGGAGGGTTAGCGAGCAGTACTTC

J gene: TRBJ2-1
D gene: TRBD1
clone size: -
V gene: TRBV27
CDR3 protein: CASSLRQGSDEQFF
CDR3 DNA: TGTGCCAGCAGTCTCCGACAGGGCTCGGATGAGCAGTTCTTC

J gene: TRBJ1-4
D gene: -
clone size: -
V gene: TRBV6-5
CDR3 protein: CASSLAGREKLFF
CDR3 DNA: TGTGCCAGCAGTCTCGCCGGGAGGGAAAAACTGTTTTTT

J gene: TRBJ2-7
D gene: -
clone size: -
V gene: TRBV7-2
CDR3 protein: CASSLESGWNEQYF
CDR3 DNA: TGTGCCAGCAGCTTAGAATCGGGGTGGAACGAGCAGTACTTC